Shown below are 17 T cell receptor beta chains from a single sample sequenced in a study of spatial heterogeneity in lung cancer. The study's findings and limits: Counts of expanded alpha and beta TCRs within tumors tracked the tumor nonsynonymous mutation count.

Their antigen targets remain unknown. TCRdb re-derived calls from the 5' RACE reads in MiXCR, one entry per CDR3 protein. Of about 18,000 distinct CDR3 sequences listed, roughly 7% are singletons. Indicated time point: sample taken at primary tumor resection. The sequences come from lung tumor tissue, collected at surgery. These receptors originate from a female donor with early-stage non-small cell lung cancer.

The V and J genes are TRBV12-5 and TRBJ1-6, with a tentative D call TRBD1 (5 bases). The length of the CDR3 is 14 residues. Germline V gene data show CDR1 as LGHNT and CDR2 as FRNRAP. Trimming pared 1 base from V and 5 bases from J, leaving 6 bases between. The CDR3 nucleotides read TGTGCTAGTGGTTTGGGAGGGGATAATTCACCCCTCCACTTT. Translating gives CASGLGGDNSPLHF. The variable domain in full, with the rest retrieved from reference TRBV12-5 and TRBJ1-6, is DARVTQTPRHKVTEMGQEVTMRCQPILGHNTVFWYRQTMMQGLELLAYFRNRAPLDDSGMPKDRFSAEMPDATLATLKIQPSEPRDSAVYFCASGLGGDNSPLHFGNGTRLTVT.

This clonotype is medium-sized in the sample. The chain joins TRBV7-3 to TRBJ1-1; D gene uncertain. V lost 0 bases to trimming and J lost 1 base, with 3 bases between them. CDR1 is SGHTA and CDR2 is FQGTGA in the germline V gene. This CDR3 region has 13 residues. CDR3 DNA sequence: TGTGCCAGCAGCTTAACGGGGAACACTGAAGCTTTCTTT. Encoded protein: CASSLTGNTEAFF.

The table lists this clonotype with a few counts. The V call is TRBV5-1, the J call TRBJ2-3; maybe TRBD1 (6 bases). The CDR3 consists of 15 residues. V gave up 1 base and J gave up 0 bases, with 9 bases separating them. The germline CDR1 and CDR2 sequences are SGHRS and YFSETQ. The DNA of the CDR3 is TGCGCCAGCAGCTTGAACCAGGGGAGCACAGATACGCAGTATTTT. It is translated as CASSLNQGSTDTQYF.

A few counts support this clonotype. This sequence joins TRBV6-5 and TRBJ1-4; TRBD1 agrees at 7 bases. This CDR3 contains 15 residues. Germline V gives CDR1 MNHEY, CDR2 SVGAGI. V was clipped by 4 bases and J by 4 bases; unmatched bases: 6. The CDR3 reads CASSSKQGNNEKLFF. The CDR3 DNA follows: TGTGCCAGCAGTTCCAAACAGGGGAATAATGAAAAACTGTTTTTT.

The table lists this clonotype with many counts. The chain carries TRBV20-1 and TRBJ2-4; D unclear. CDR1 DFQATT and CDR2 SNEGSKA come from the germline V gene (reference sequence). Trimming stripped 5 bases from V and 0 bases from J, with 8 bases between. There are 13 residues in the CDR3. The CDR3 coding sequence is TGCAGTGCTGAGATAGAAGCCAAAAACATTCAGTACTTC. Its translation is CSAEIEAKNIQYF.

In its sample, this clonotype was seen many times. V and J are TRBV5-1 and TRBJ2-1; TRBD1 agrees at 8 bases. Germline loops: CDR1 SGHRS, CDR2 YFSETQ. Losses at the gene ends were 4 bases for V and 3 bases for J; bases not matched to a gene: 9. The CDR3 has 16 amino acids. CDR3 in amino acids: CASSRIRQGSYNEQFF. CDR3 DNA sequence: TGCGCCAGCAGCCGAATCCGACAGGGGAGCTACAATGAGCAGTTCTTC.

V usage is TRBV6-2 or TRBV6-3 and J usage is TRBJ1-2; D is uncertain. Trimming cost V 5 bases and J 0 bases, with 10 bases left between them. This CDR3 spans 14 amino acids. Germline loops: CDR1 MNHEY, CDR2 SVGEGT. CDR3 coding DNA: TGTGCCAGCAGTGCCATAACCTCTAACTATGGCTACACCTTC. Protein product: CASSAITSNYGYTF.

This clonotype occurred a few times. The V call is TRBV5-4, the J call TRBJ2-5, with 9 bases lining up with TRBD2. The V gene end was trimmed by 4 bases and the J gene end by 2 bases; junction bases not matched to a gene: 9. Germline V gene data show CDR1 as SGHNT and CDR2 as YYREEE (reference sequence). The length of the CDR3 is 16 residues. The CDR3 spells CASSIIAGAGQETQYF. The CDR3 DNA reads TGTGCCAGCAGCATAATAGCGGGGGCGGGACAAGAGACCCAGTACTTC. Combining the CDR3 with reference TRBV5-4 and TRBJ2-5 gives the whole variable domain ETGVTQSPTHLIKTRGQQVTLRCSSQSGHNTVSWYQQALGQGPQFIFQYYREEENGRGNFPPRFSGLQFPNYSSELNVNALELDDSALYLCASSIIAGAGQETQYFGPGTRLLVL.

Turning to this clonotype: A clone one base away is much larger, so this may be a read error. This sequence joins TRBV6-6 and TRBJ2-4, with 7 positions matching TRBD1. This CDR3 contains 14 residues. Trimming cost V 2 bases and J 8 bases; bases outside gene matches: 6. Per the germline V gene, CDR1 is MNHNY and CDR2 is SVGAGI (reference sequence). CDR3 residues: CASSYHGQADIQYF. CDR3 nucleotide sequence: TGTGCCAGCAGTTACCATGGACAGGCGGACATTCAGTACTTC.

This clonotype has more than one count but fewer than ten. V gene TRBV24-1 combines with J gene TRBJ2-1, with 12 bases that match TRBD2. CDR3 length: 19 amino acids. CDR1 and CDR2 (germline): KGHDR, SFDVKD. V was pared by 7 bases and J by 7 bases, with 19 bases of the junction left unmatched. CDR3 sequence: CATRHIPPTTSGGGNEQFF. CDR3 coding DNA: TGTGCCACCAGGCACATCCCCCCCACGACTAGCGGGGGAGGGAATGAGCAGTTCTTC.

This clonotype was seen at least ten times. The chain links TRBV20-1 to TRBJ2-7; no clear D. Germline V gene sequence: CDR1 DFQATT, CDR2 SNEGSKA (reference sequence). The CDR3 has 16 residues. Trimming stripped 3 bases from V and 5 bases from J, with 23 bases between. This CDR3 reads CSASALLKDPRHEQYF. The CDR3 coding sequence is TGCAGTGCTAGCGCTCTCCTTAAGGACCCCAGGCACGAGCAGTACTTC.

This clonotype was seen ten or more times. The gene calls are TRBV28 and TRBJ2-2; 7 positions match TRBD2. The length of the CDR3 is 16 residues. The V and J ends lost 2 bases and 4 bases, in that order; junction bases with no gene match: 7. Germline V lookup: CDR1 MDHEN, CDR2 SYDVKM. CDR3 sequence (DNA): TGTGCCAGCAGTTTAACGCGGGGGTTACGCACCGGGGAGCTGTTTTTT. Encoded protein: CASSLTRGLRTGELFF.

This clonotype was counted ten times or more. This chain links TRBV5-1 with TRBJ2-3; 11 nucleotides align to TRBD2. CDR1 and CDR2 (germline): SGHRS, YFSETQ. After removal of 7 bases from V and 3 bases from J, the junction contained 13 bases not matched to a gene. CDR3 size: 17 residues. The CDR3 spells CASPPLETSGGTDTQYF. The DNA for the CDR3 is TGCGCCAGCCCACCCCTTGAAACTAGCGGGGGAACAGATACGCAGTATTTT.

The CDR3 nucleotides are TGCAGCGTCCCCGGACAGGGAAATTCGGGAAACACCATATATTTT. It is translated as CSVPGQGNSGNTIYF. This chain uses TRBV29-1 with TRBJ1-3, with 8 bases identical to TRBD1. The CDR3 runs to 15 residues. Trimming took 6 bases from V and 4 from J; bases not matched to a gene: 11. Germline V gene sequence: CDR1 SQVTM, CDR2 ANQGSEA.

This clonotype was recorded many times. The chain combines TRBV4-1 with TRBJ1-2; D may be TRBD1 (6 bases). Trimming took off 0 bases at V and 2 bases at J, with 13 bases between the two ends. Germline V CDR1 and CDR2: MGHRA, YSYEKL. The CDR3 has 16 residues. CDR3 DNA: TGCGCCAGCAGCCAAGATAGGACAGCCCCAAACTATGGCTACACCTTC. Translation: CASSQDRTAPNYGYTF.

In this sample, this clonotype turned up many times. The rearrangement uses TRBV7-3 and TRBJ1-1; possibly TRBD1 for D (5 bases). CDR1 is SGHTA, CDR2 FQGTGA, per germline. CDR3 length equals 14 residues. The V and J ends lost 3 bases and 2 bases respectively, with 10 bases between them. The CDR3 DNA reads as TGTGCCAGCAGCTTGGGGCTCGGTAACACTGAAGCTTTCTTT. Translation: CASSLGLGNTEAFF.

This clonotype was seen only a few times. V and J are TRBV12-3 or TRBV12-4 and TRBJ2-1; D gene uncertain. V lost 0 bases, J lost 8 bases, and 11 bases lay in between. CDR3 length: 14 amino acids. CDR3 nucleotides: TGTGCCAGCAGTTTAGCGTCCGTTGAGGATGAGCAGTTCTTC. It translates to CASSLASVEDEQFF.